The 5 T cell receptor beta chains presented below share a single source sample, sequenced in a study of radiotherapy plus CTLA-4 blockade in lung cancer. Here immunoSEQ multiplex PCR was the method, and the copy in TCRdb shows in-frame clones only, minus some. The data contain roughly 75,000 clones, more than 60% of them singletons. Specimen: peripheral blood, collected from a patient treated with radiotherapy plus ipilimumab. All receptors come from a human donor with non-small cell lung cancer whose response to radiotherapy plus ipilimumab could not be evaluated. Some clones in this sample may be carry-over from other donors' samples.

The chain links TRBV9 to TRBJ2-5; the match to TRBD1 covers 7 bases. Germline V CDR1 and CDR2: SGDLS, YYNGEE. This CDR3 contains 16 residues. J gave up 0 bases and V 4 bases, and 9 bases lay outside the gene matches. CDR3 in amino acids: CASSTPTQGDQETQYF. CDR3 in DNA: TGTGCCAGCAGCACCCCCACGCAGGGGGACCAAGAGACCCAGTACTTC. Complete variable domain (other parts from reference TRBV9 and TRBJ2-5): DSGVTQTPKHLITATGQRVTLRCSPRSGDLSVYWYQQSLDQGLQFLIQYYNGEERAKGNILERFSAQQFPDLHSELNLSSLELGDSALYFCASSTPTQGDQETQYFGPGTRLLVL.

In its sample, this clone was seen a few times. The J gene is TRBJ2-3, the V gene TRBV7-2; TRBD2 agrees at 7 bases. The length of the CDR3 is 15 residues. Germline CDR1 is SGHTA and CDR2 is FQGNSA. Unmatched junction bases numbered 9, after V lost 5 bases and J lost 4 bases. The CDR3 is CASSRQRGGPDTQYF. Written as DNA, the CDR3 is TGTGCCAGCAGCAGGCAGCGGGGTGGCCCAGATACGCAGTATTTT.

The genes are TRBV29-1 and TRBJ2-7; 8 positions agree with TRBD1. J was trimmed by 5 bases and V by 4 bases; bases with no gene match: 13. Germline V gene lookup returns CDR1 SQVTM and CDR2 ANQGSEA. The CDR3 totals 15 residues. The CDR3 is CSVGWGQVGYDEQYF. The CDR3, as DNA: TGCAGCGTTGGATGGGGACAGGTTGGGTACGACGAGCAGTACTTC.

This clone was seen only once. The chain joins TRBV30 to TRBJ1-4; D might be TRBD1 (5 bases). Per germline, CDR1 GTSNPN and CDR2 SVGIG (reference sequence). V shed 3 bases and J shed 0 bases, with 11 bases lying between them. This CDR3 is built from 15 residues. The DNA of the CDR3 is TGTGCCTGGAGCGCACAGGTTGCAACTAATGAAAAACTGTTTTTT. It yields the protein CAWSAQVATNEKLFF.

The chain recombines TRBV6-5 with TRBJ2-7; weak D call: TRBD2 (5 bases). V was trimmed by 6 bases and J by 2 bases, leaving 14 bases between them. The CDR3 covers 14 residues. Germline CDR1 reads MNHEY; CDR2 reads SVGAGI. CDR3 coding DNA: TGTGCCAGCAGGGACCTAGCCGGGGCCTACGAGCAGTACTTC. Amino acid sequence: CASRDLAGAYEQYF.